This T cell receptor beta chain was obtained from a study of control samples from healthy donors and cancer patients (dated by TCRdb to the early 2020s). CDR1 MNHEY and CDR2 SVGAGI were looked up in the germline V gene. From its cysteine to its phenylalanine, the CDR3 spans 14 amino acids. Solely the CDR3 DNA is kept, with 42 bases framed from the first base. V has 7 bases trimmed and J has 8 bases trimmed; junction bases matching no gene number 9. Concerning this clone: What antigen it recognizes has not been identified. One base away there is no much larger clone; base qualities are not given.

The library was built by means of the immunoSEQ multiplex PCR assay. Entries here come from immuneACCESS through TCRdb and include only in-frame sequences with V and J called. Some clones fail to appear in such tables; in the studies checked, an unresolved V gene covers under half of the shortfall, and the cause of the remainder is unknown. The table for this sample lists under 150,000 clones; over 85% of them were counted only once. Of the sample, 3.6% is held by the ten largest clones. Sequencing was performed on blood. The clonotype comes from a young man in good health. Recombination connected TRBV6-5 to TRBJ1-4; the central 8 bases match TRBD1. The CDR3: CASNFRGLGEKLFF. DNA sequence: TGTGCCAGCAATTTCAGGGGGCTTGGGGAAAAACTGTTTTTT.